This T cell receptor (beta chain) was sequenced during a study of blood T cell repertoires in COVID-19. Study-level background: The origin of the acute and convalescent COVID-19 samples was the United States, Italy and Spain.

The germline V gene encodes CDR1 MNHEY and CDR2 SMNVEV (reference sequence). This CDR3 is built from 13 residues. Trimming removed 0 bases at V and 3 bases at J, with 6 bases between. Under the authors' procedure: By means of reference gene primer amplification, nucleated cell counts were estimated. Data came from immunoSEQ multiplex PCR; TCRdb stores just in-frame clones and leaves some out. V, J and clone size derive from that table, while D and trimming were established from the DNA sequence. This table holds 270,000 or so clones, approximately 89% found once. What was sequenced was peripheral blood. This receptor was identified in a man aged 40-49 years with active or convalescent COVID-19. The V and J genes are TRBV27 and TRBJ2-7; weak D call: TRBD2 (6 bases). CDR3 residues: CASSLSTSYEQYF. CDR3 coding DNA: TGTGCCAGCAGTTTATCGACTAGCTACGAGCAGTACTTC.